Included here is one T cell receptor (beta chain) sequence, with context. The record originates from a study of blood T cell repertoires in COVID-19. Study-wide context: T cells, B-cell-depleted T cells, or PBMCs supplied cDNA or gDNA.

The CDR3 spans 14 residues. Germline CDR1 MNHEY, CDR2 SMNVEV (reference sequence). Trimming stripped 2 bases from V and 5 bases from J, with 9 bases between. TCRdb's copy holds only in-frame clones and misses some; the assay was immunoSEQ multiplex PCR. The data contain some 100,000 clones, just over 85% of them singletons. The sequence derives from a woman aged 65 to 85 with acute or convalescent COVID-19. What was sequenced was peripheral blood. The chain joins TRBV27 to TRBJ2-2, with D maybe TRBD1 (5 bases). CDR3 sequence (DNA): TGTGCCAGCAGTTTACAGGGTACGACCGGGGAGCTGTTTTTT. This gives the protein CASSLQGTTGELFF.